This T cell receptor (beta chain) is from a study of control samples from healthy donors and cancer patients. Concerning this clone: The junction and the germline gene differ at one end; a read error may be behind it.

Some clones are missing from TCRdb's copy, which holds only in-frame ones; the method was immunoSEQ multiplex PCR. The table has 150,000 to 190,000 clones, over 90% seen once. The CDR3 consists of 16 residues. CDR1 is SSHAT and CDR2 is FNYEAQ in the germline V gene (reference sequence). This sequence originates from a man aged 50-60 years in good health. The J gene is TRBJ2-2, the V gene TRBV7-7; 12 bases are shared with TRBD2. The sequenced material came from blood. Here the CDR3 DNA reads TGTGCTAGCAGCTTCTCTAGCGGGAGGGGCACCGGGGAGCTGTTTTTT. The encoded protein is CASSFSSGRGTGELFF.